Listed below are T cell receptor beta chains from one sample, sequenced in a study of cytomegalovirus exposure and HLA in healthy donors. Assay: immunoSEQ multiplex PCR; the TCRdb copy retains only in-frame clones and omits some. The sample carries 100,000 to 150,000 clones, more than 75% recorded once. Sequences were obtained from PBMCs. Receptors were obtained from a woman aged 45 to 65 in good health and CMV-seropositive. CDR3s include the opening cysteine and the closing phenylalanine or tryptophan. The order of the fields is J gene, D gene, V gene, clone size, CDR3 protein, CDR3 DNA. A D gene is named only where the DNA matches it firmly. Part of the rows lack a size; the others show once, few, many or a class for expanded clones.

TRBJ1-1	TRBD1	TRBV13	NA	CASSYQGARTEAFF	TGTGCCAGCAGCTACCAGGGGGCGCGTACTGAAGCTTTCTTT
TRBJ1-2	NA	TRBV28	NA	CASSFPAPAAGYTF	TGTGCCAGCAGTTTTCCGGCGCCGGCGGCCGGCTACACCTTC
TRBJ2-5	TRBD2	TRBV5-1	NA	CASSFGAGEETQYF	TGCGCCAGCAGCTTCGGAGCGGGGGAAGAGACCCAGTACTTC
TRBJ2-7	NA	TRBV9	NA	CASSVGEGNEQYF	TGTGCCAGCAGCGTAGGAGAGGGAAACGAGCAGTACTTC
TRBJ1-1	NA	TRBV2	NA	CASRRQAEAFF	TGTGCCAGCAGGCGACAGGCTGAAGCTTTCTTT
TRBJ2-1	TRBD1	TRBV19	NA	CATLPGQGSYNEQFF	TGTGCCACCCTACCGGGACAGGGGTCCTACAATGAGCAGTTCTTC
TRBJ2-7	TRBD2	TRBV6-5	once	CASRLAVSYEQYF	TGTGCCAGCCGACTAGCGGTCTCCTACGAGCAGTACTTC
TRBJ2-7	TRBD2	TRBV5-1	NA	CASSFLSGYEQYF	TGCGCCAGCAGCTTCCTTAGCGGGTACGAGCAGTACTTC
TRBJ1-5	NA	TRBV27	NA	CASSLINQPQHF	TGTGCCAGCAGTCTAATCAATCAGCCCCAGCATTTT
TRBJ1-5	NA	TRBV19	NA	CASSIRLGTRKNQPQHF	TGTGCCAGTAGTATAAGATTGGGGACACGGAAAAATCAGCCCCAGCATTTT
TRBJ1-2	NA	TRBV6-1	NA	CASSPDRNYGYTF	TGTGCCAGCAGTCCGGACAGAAACTATGGCTACACCTTC
TRBJ2-5	NA	TRBV9	NA	CASSVEISREQYF	TGTGCCAGCAGCGTAGAAATTTCGAGGGAGCAGTACTTC
TRBJ1-3	NA	TRBV19	NA	CASSIDGADFSGNTIYF	TGTGCCAGTAGTATAGATGGGGCGGATTTCTCTGGAAACACCATATATTTT
TRBJ2-1	TRBD2	TRBV27	NA	CASSFRAGGYNEQFF	TGTGCCAGCAGTTTCAGAGCGGGGGGTTACAATGAGCAGTTCTTC
TRBJ1-1	NA	TRBV2	NA	CASSRQVLVSEAFF	TGTGCCAGCAGTCGACAGGTTTTAGTGTCTGAAGCTTTCTTT
TRBJ2-5	NA	TRBV10-2	NA	CASKLGGAVETQYF	TGCGCCAGCAAACTGGGGGGGGCAGTTGAGACCCAGTACTTC
TRBJ1-5	TRBD1	TRBV5-6	few	CASSLWTGIQPQHF	TGTGCCAGCAGCTTGTGGACAGGGATCCAGCCCCAGCATTTT
TRBJ2-3	TRBD1	TRBV5-4	once	CASSLGSGGQDTQYF	TGTGCCAGCAGCTTGGGGTCAGGGGGCCAAGATACGCAGTATTTT
TRBJ2-2	NA	TRBV4-1	once	CASSQGQVNTGELFF	TGCGCCAGCAGCCAAGGACAGGTTAACACCGGGGAGCTGTTTTTT
TRBJ1-1	TRBD1	TRBV4-1	NA	CASSLTQGAAGTEAFF	TGCGCCAGCAGCTTGACCCAGGGGGCTGCGGGCACTGAAGCTTTCTTT
TRBJ1-2	TRBD1	TRBV7-9	NA	CASSQQGQSYGYTF	TGTGCCAGCAGCCAACAGGGGCAGAGCTATGGCTACACCTTC
TRBJ2-7	TRBD2	TRBV29-1	NA	CSVESSGSTYEQYF	TGCAGCGTTGAGTCTAGCGGGTCCACCTACGAGCAGTACTTC
TRBJ1-5	TRBD1	TRBV6-5	NA	CASSNRGSNAQHF	TGTGCCAGCAGTAACAGGGGTTCTAACGCCCAGCATTTT
TRBJ2-2	TRBD2	TRBV11-3	NA	CASSGLAGTGELFF	TGTGCCAGCAGCGGACTAGCGGGGACCGGGGAGCTGTTTTTT
TRBJ2-1	TRBD2	TRBV4-1	NA	CASSQGALAGGNNEQFF	TGCGCCAGCAGCCAAGGGGCACTAGCGGGGGGGAACAATGAGCAGTTCTTC
TRBJ2-1	TRBD1	TRBV29-1	NA	CSVGDRGRFNEQFF	TGCAGCGTTGGAGACAGGGGCCGATTCAATGAGCAGTTCTTC
TRBJ1-2	NA	TRBV18	NA	CASSPLRGAGGYTF	TGTGCCAGCTCACCACTCCGGGGAGCGGGCGGCTACACCTTC
TRBJ1-1	NA	TRBV29-1	NA	CSVVFGRVEAFF	TGCAGCGTTGTTTTCGGCAGGGTGGAAGCTTTCTTT
TRBJ2-3	NA	TRBV5-1	NA	CASSSTDTQYF	TGCGCCAGCTCTAGCACAGATACGCAGTATTTT
TRBJ2-7	NA	TRBV28	NA	CASRPWQGPVYEQYF	TGTGCCAGCAGGCCATGGCAGGGTCCGGTTTACGAGCAGTACTTC
TRBJ2-3	TRBD1	TRBV5-1	NA	CASSLGGQGAGDTDTQYF	TGCGCCAGCAGCTTGGGTGGACAGGGGGCTGGGGACACAGATACGCAGTATTTT
TRBJ2-1	TRBD1	TRBV30	NA	CAWSYKWGTGEQFF	TGTGCCTGGAGTTACAAGTGGGGGACAGGGGAGCAGTTCTTC
TRBJ2-5	TRBD2	TRBV4-1	NA	CASSQAFGLAGGETQYF	TGCGCCAGCAGCCAAGCCTTCGGACTAGCGGGAGGTGAGACCCAGTACTTC
TRBJ1-4	NA	TRBV4-1	NA	CASSQWVQGKGLFF	TGCGCCAGCAGCCAATGGGTTCAGGGAAAGGGGCTGTTTTTT
TRBJ2-3	NA	TRBV13	NA	CASSSTSYHLTVYRKGTDTQYF	TGTGCCAGCAGCTCGACATCATACCACCTTACTGTCTACAGGAAAGGAACAGATACGCAGTATTTT
TRBJ1-1	NA	TRBV7-7	NA	CASSPYTGNTEAFF	TGTGCTAGCAGCCCCTATACCGGGAACACTGAAGCTTTCTTT
TRBJ1-3	NA	TRBV11-1	NA	CASSFEYSGNTIYF	TGTGCCAGCAGCTTCGAGTACTCTGGAAACACCATATATTTT
TRBJ2-5	TRBD1	TRBV6-1	NA	CASSKDRGQETQYF	TGTGCCAGCAGTAAGGACAGGGGGCAAGAGACCCAGTACTTC
TRBJ2-1	NA	TRBV10-1	NA	CASSSSYPYNEQFF	TGCGCCAGCAGCTCTAGCTACCCCTACAATGAGCAGTTCTTC
TRBJ2-6	NA	TRBV5-4	NA	CASTTLASSGANGLTF	TGTGCCAGCACCACACTAGCTAGCTCTGGGGCCAACGGCCTGACTTTC
TRBJ1-2	NA	TRBV7-5	NA	CANTVEYQGNYGYTF	TGTGCCAATACGGTGGAGTATCAGGGGAACTATGGCTACACCTTC
TRBJ2-5	NA	TRBV5-1	few	CASSLALETQYF	TGCGCCAGCAGCTTGGCGTTGGAGACCCAGTACTTC
TRBJ1-3	TRBD1	TRBV6-1	NA	CASRGGQGFGNTIYF	TGTGCCAGCAGGGGGGGACAGGGATTTGGAAACACCATATATTTT
TRBJ2-3	TRBD1	TRBV7-3	once	CASSLSGTGGLNTQYF	TGTGCCAGCAGCTTATCCGGGACAGGGGGCCTAAATACGCAGTATTTT
TRBJ2-3	TRBD1	TRBV5-1	NA	CASSFDRVTDTQYF	TGCGCCAGCAGCTTCGACAGGGTCACAGATACGCAGTATTTT
TRBJ2-5	NA	TRBV7-2	once	CASSWAMETQYF	TGTGCCAGCAGCTGGGCTATGGAGACCCAGTACTTC
TRBJ2-2	TRBD2	TRBV5-1	NA	CASSFSGSATGELFF	TGCGCCAGCAGCTTTAGCGGGAGTGCGACCGGGGAGCTGTTTTTT
TRBJ2-7	TRBD1	TRBV7-9	NA	CASSPGQGALEQYF	TGTGCCAGCAGCCCCGGACAGGGGGCCCTCGAGCAGTACTTC
TRBJ2-7	TRBD1	TRBV10-2	NA	CASRRDRHYEQYF	TGCGCCAGCAGAAGGGACAGACACTACGAGCAGTACTTC
TRBJ2-1	TRBD2	TRBV30	few	CAWSGGTSRSYNEQFF	TGTGCCTGGAGTGGGGGGACTAGTCGGTCTTACAATGAGCAGTTCTTC
TRBJ2-1	TRBD2	TRBV6-1	few	CASSEAAGGALYNEQFF	TGTGCCAGCAGTGAAGCGGCGGGGGGGGCCCTATACAATGAGCAGTTCTTC
TRBJ1-1	NA	TRBV2	NA	CASSLAGGYTEAFF	TGTGCCAGCAGCTTGGCAGGAGGGTATACTGAAGCTTTCTTT
TRBJ2-3	TRBD1	TRBV11-3	few	CASSPQGSGDTQYF	TGTGCCAGCAGCCCACAGGGGTCAGGGGATACGCAGTATTTT